These 20 T cell receptor beta chains were sequenced from one sample in a study of OX40 agonist ivuxolimab in advanced cancers. Repertoires were generated with immunoSEQ multiplex PCR, while TCRdb's copy carries only in-frame clones and drops some. The table has around 65,000 clones, almost 95% seen once. The sample here was CD4+ or CD8+ T cells sorted from blood, taken in a trial of the OX40 agonist ivuxolimab. These receptors were obtained from an adult with an advanced solid tumor such as melanoma, head and neck, liver or kidney cancer.

This sequence joins TRBV4-1 and TRBJ1-1, with a possible D match to TRBD1 (5 bases). Looked up from germline, CDR1 is MGHRA and CDR2 is YSYEKL. V gave up 0 bases and J gave up 11 bases, with 10 bases separating them. The CDR3 extends over 12 amino acids. CDR3 protein: CASSQDGHGAFF. CDR3 DNA: TGCGCCAGCAGCCAAGATGGACACGGGGCTTTCTTT.

The gene calls are TRBV7-9 and TRBJ1-2; 8 nucleotides match TRBD1. Losses at the gene ends were 7 bases for V and 8 bases for J; bases not matched to a gene: 6. CDR3 length equals 12 residues. Germline-derived CDR1 and CDR2 are SEHNR and FQNEAQ (reference sequence). The CDR3 sequence is CASNQGAEGYTF. The CDR3 coding sequence is TGTGCCAGCAACCAGGGGGCAGAGGGCTACACCTTC. The variable domain in full, completed from reference TRBV7-9 and TRBJ1-2, reads DTGVSQNPRHKITKRGQNVTFRCDPISEHNRLYWYRQTLGQGPEFLTYFQNEAQLEKSRLLSDRFSAERPKGSFSTLEIQRTEQGDSAMYLCASNQGAEGYTFGSGTRLTVV.

The rearrangement joins TRBV14 to TRBJ2-4; 8 nucleotides align to TRBD1. CDR3 length: 13 amino acids. V lost 4 bases, J lost 7 bases, and 3 bases stayed unmatched. Germline V gene lookup returns CDR1 SGHDN and CDR2 FVKESK. The CDR3 loop reads CASSPDRDNIQYF. For the CDR3, the DNA is TGTGCCAGCAGCCCGGACAGGGACAACATTCAGTACTTC.

As concerns this clone: This same CDR3 is encoded by further DNA sequences in the sample. The genes are TRBV18 and TRBJ2-6; D gene ambiguous. Germline V gene sequence: CDR1 KGHSH, CDR2 LQKENI. Trimming took 0 bases from V and 2 from J, leaving 5 bases between them. This CDR3 is built from 15 residues. CDR3 protein: CASSPPGTGANVLTF. The CDR3 nucleotides read TGTGCCAGCTCACCACCGGGAACTGGGGCCAACGTCCTGACTTTC.

The chain carries TRBV9 and TRBJ2-7; 8 bases fit TRBD1. The CDR3 consists of 17 residues. Per the germline V gene, CDR1 is SGDLS and CDR2 is YYNGEE. V gave up 4 bases and J gave up 2 bases; unmatched junction bases: 14. CDR3 sequence: CASSPDQGAPSTYEQYF. In nucleotides, the CDR3 is TGTGCCAGCAGCCCCGATCAGGGGGCCCCTTCTACCTACGAGCAGTACTTC.

The rearrangement links TRBV7-2 to TRBJ2-5; tentatively, D is TRBD2 (5 bases). Germline V CDR1 and CDR2: SGHTA, FQGNSA. Trimming cost V 1 base and J 2 bases, with 11 bases left between them. CDR3 length: 15 residues. The CDR3 here is CASSLEDWRQETQYF. CDR3 DNA sequence: TGTGCCAGCAGCTTAGAGGACTGGAGACAAGAGACCCAGTACTTC. Combining the CDR3 with reference TRBV7-2 and TRBJ2-5 gives the whole variable domain GAGVSQSPSNKVTEKGKDVELRCDPISGHTALYWYRQSLGQGLEFLIYFQGNSAPDKSGLPSDRFSAERTGGSVSTLTIQRTQQEDSAVYLCASSLEDWRQETQYFGPGTRLLVL.

This chain connects TRBV29-1 to TRBJ2-7, with 8 bases aligning to TRBD2. The CDR3 has 13 amino acids. V lost 5 bases to trimming and J lost 6 bases; unmatched junction nucleotides: 9. Germline-derived CDR1 and CDR2 are SQVTM and ANQGSEA. This CDR3 reads CSVLLSGSGEQYF. As DNA, the CDR3 is TGCAGCGTTCTGCTGAGCGGGAGTGGCGAGCAGTACTTC.

The V and J genes are TRBV6-1 and TRBJ2-5, with 10 bases identical to TRBD2. The DNA matches TRBJ2-7 better at its end, which makes the J call doubtful. The CDR3 is 16 amino acids. The V gene's germline CDR1 is MNHNS and CDR2 SASEGT. As DNA, the CDR3 is TGTGCCAGCAGTGTGAGTCAGCGGGGGGGCGGGTACGAGCAGTACTTC. Translated: CASSVSQRGGGYEQYF.

This clone was seen a few times. The chain is built from TRBV7-9 and TRBJ2-7; D not resolved. CDR1 is SEHNR, CDR2 FQNEAQ, per germline (reference sequence). The CDR3 totals 13 residues. Trimming took off 6 bases at V and 0 bases at J, with 9 bases between the two ends. CDR3 DNA: TGTGCCAGCAGTTCTGGCCTCTCCTACGAGCAGTACTTC. It is translated as CASSSGLSYEQYF.

The V and J genes are TRBV11-2 and TRBJ2-3; a possible D gene is TRBD1 (6 bases). The germline gives CDR1 SGHAT, CDR2 FQNNGV. V was clipped by 5 bases and J by 4 bases, with 16 bases between them. The CDR3 is 15 residues long. The CDR3 DNA follows: TGTGCCAGCAGCATCGGGACAACTTATTCAGATACGCAGTATTTT. Its translation: CASSIGTTYSDTQYF.

The chain links TRBV7-9 to TRBJ2-7, with D possibly matching TRBD2 (6 bases). The CDR3 contains 13 residues. Between the trimmed V and J ends, which lost 4 bases and 0 bases, there was a span of 7 bases. CDR1 is SEHNR, CDR2 FQNEAQ, per germline (reference sequence). Written as DNA, the CDR3 is TGTGCCAGCAGCTCGCGGGACTCCTACGAGCAGTACTTC. Translation gives CASSSRDSYEQYF.

The chain links TRBV19 to TRBJ2-3; tentative D call: TRBD1 (6 bases). Trimming pared 5 bases from V and 0 bases from J, leaving 12 bases between. Germline assignment: CDR1 LNHDA and CDR2 SQIVND (reference sequence). CDR3 length equals 15 residues. The CDR3 is CASSPDGQSTDTQYF. Here the CDR3 DNA reads TGTGCCAGTAGTCCGGACGGACAGAGCACAGATACGCAGTATTTT. Full variable domain (outside the CDR3, taken from reference TRBV19 and TRBJ2-3): DGGITQSPKYLFRKEGQNVTLSCEQNLNHDAMYWYRQDPGQGLRLIYYSQIVNDFQKGDIAEGYSVSREKKESFPLTVTSAQKNPTAFYLCASSPDGQSTDTQYFGPGTRLTVL.

In DNA, the CDR3 is TGTGCCAGCAGCCACGGGGGCTCTGGAAACACCATATATTTT. Translation gives CASSHGGSGNTIYF. The gene calls are TRBV9 and TRBJ1-3; tentative D call: TRBD1 (5 bases). CDR3 length equals 14 residues. V lost 4 bases, J lost 0 bases, and 8 bases lay in between. The germline gives CDR1 SGDLS, CDR2 YYNGEE. The entire variable domain, with the rest obtained from reference TRBV9 and TRBJ1-3, is as follows: DSGVTQTPKHLITATGQRVTLRCSPRSGDLSVYWYQQSLDQGLQFLIQYYNGEERAKGNILERFSAQQFPDLHSELNLSSLELGDSALYFCASSHGGSGNTIYFGEGSWLTVV.

V usage is TRBV11-3 and J usage is TRBJ1-2, with D maybe TRBD1 (6 bases). CDR1 and CDR2 (germline): SGHNT, YENEEA. This CDR3 contains 16 residues. The V end lost 5 bases, the J end lost 5 bases, and 21 bases lay between the germline ends. The CDR3: CASSPNRDRLEYGYTF. The CDR3 coding sequence is TGTGCCAGCAGCCCCAACCGCGACAGGCTCGAATATGGCTACACCTTC.

V usage is TRBV19 and J usage is TRBJ2-3, with 7 positions matching TRBD2. CDR3 length equals 11 residues. Germline-derived CDR1 and CDR2 are LNHDA and SQIVND (reference sequence). The DNA of the CDR3 is TGTGCAGCGGGAACCCCCGATACGCAGTATTTT. Translated: CAAGTPDTQYF.

J is TRBJ1-2 and V is TRBV4-3; 9 bases map to TRBD1. V gave up 0 bases and J gave up 6 bases; unmatched junction bases: 5. From germline, CDR1 is LGHNA and CDR2 YSLEER. The CDR3 is 15 residues long. The CDR3 nucleotides read TGCGCCAGCAGCCAAGAGGGGACAGGGTGGGATGGCTACACCTTC. Translated, it gives CASSQEGTGWDGYTF.

The chain has TRBV9 and TRBJ2-7, with no clear D. Between the trimmed V and J ends, which lost 3 bases and 1 base, there was a span of 11 bases. CDR1 and CDR2 (germline): SGDLS, YYNGEE. CDR3 size: 14 residues. CDR3 bases: TGTGCCAGCAGCGAAGACGTAGTGTCCTACGAGCAGTACTTC. Translated, it gives CASSEDVVSYEQYF.

V gene TRBV6-4 combines with J gene TRBJ2-7; tentatively, D is TRBD1 (6 bases). V lost 0 bases, J lost 2 bases, and 17 bases lay in between. There are 17 residues in the CDR3. CDR1 is MRHNA and CDR2 is SNTAGT in the germline V gene. CDR3 in DNA: TGTGCCAGCAGTGACTCTTCCACAGGGATCAGTCCCTACGAGCAGTACTTC. Translation gives CASSDSSTGISPYEQYF.

The chain couples TRBV9 to TRBJ2-1; D call uncertain. The CDR3 is 13 amino acids. The V end was cut by 0 bases, the J end by 7 bases, with 8 bases between. Germline V gene data show CDR1 as SGDLS and CDR2 as YYNGEE. The CDR3 sequence: CASSVATRNEQFF. For the CDR3, the DNA is TGTGCCAGCAGCGTAGCTACGAGGAATGAGCAGTTCTTC.

The chain joins TRBV7-8 to TRBJ2-7, with D tentatively TRBD2 (5 bases). Trimming took 6 bases from V and 2 from J, leaving 14 bases between them. Germline CDR1 is SGHVS and CDR2 is FQNEAQ. There are 14 residues in the CDR3. The CDR3 DNA sequence: TGTGCCAGCAGTCGGATAGACGGGGCCTACGAGCAGTACTTC. Translating gives CASSRIDGAYEQYF.